Listed here are 8 T cell receptor beta chains from one sample, sequenced in a study of response to subunit inactivated influenza vaccine. TCRdb independently ran MiXCR on the RT-PCR reads; one entry per CDR3 protein. The table shows around 480,000 distinct CDR3 sequences, with approximately 9.9% occurring only once. The sample here was PBMCs from blood, taken 45 days after vaccination. The receptor source for this set is a man aged 50-60 years who received an inactivated influenza vaccine.

The table lists this clonotype with a few counts. This rearrangement joins TRBV11-2 to TRBJ2-3; weak D call: TRBD1 (5 bases). Trimming stripped 2 bases from V and 7 bases from J, with 25 bases between. Germline values: CDR1 SGHAT, CDR2 FQNNGV. CDR3 length equals 18 residues. In nucleotides, the CDR3 is TGTGCCAGCAGCTTAACCCAGGGTCCGGGTTATGCCCCATATACGCAGTATTTT. Protein sequence: CASSLTQGPGYAPYTQYF.

This clonotype showed up many times. The chain joins TRBV4-2 to TRBJ1-5; the D is unclear. Trimming stripped 0 bases from V and 1 base from J, with 7 bases between. CDR3 size: 15 residues. Germline CDR1 LGHNA, CDR2 YNFKEQ. CDR3 loop: CASSQEDGSNQPQHF. The DNA for the CDR3 is TGTGCCAGCAGCCAAGAGGACGGAAGCAATCAGCCCCAGCATTTT.

The V call is TRBV6-1, the J call TRBJ1-2; the match to TRBD1 covers 7 bases. Looked up from germline, CDR1 is MNHNS and CDR2 is SASEGT. The CDR3 is made up of 15 amino acids. The ends lost 6 bases at V and 4 bases at J; junction bases unmatched: 11. CDR3 sequence reads: CASSRRQGGFYGYTF. DNA of the CDR3: TGTGCCAGCAGCCGTCGACAGGGTGGGTTCTATGGCTACACCTTC.

The rearrangement joins TRBV4-2 to TRBJ2-2, with TRBD2 matching 10 bases. The CDR3 is 17 amino acids. Trimming took 0 bases from V and 4 from J; bases not matched to a gene: 5. Germline CDR1 reads LGHNA; CDR2 reads YNFKEQ. For the CDR3, the DNA is TGTGCCAGCAGCCAAGAGTCCGCTAGCGGGAGCACCGGGGAGCTGTTTTTT. This gives the protein CASSQESASGSTGELFF.

The V gene is TRBV5-1, the J gene TRBJ1-1; tentatively, D is TRBD1 (6 bases). In germline, CDR1 is SGHRS, CDR2 YFSETQ. CDR3 length: 16 residues. The V gene lost 3 bases and the J gene lost 2 bases, with 17 bases spanning the gap. In DNA form, the CDR3 reads TGCGCCAGCAGCTCCTACACCGGGACACTCAACACTGAAGCTTTCTTT. This encodes CASSSYTGTLNTEAFF.

This clonotype has ten or more counts. The chain joins TRBV29-1 to TRBJ2-7; tentatively, D is TRBD2 (6 bases). In germline, CDR1 is SQVTM, CDR2 ANQGSEA. V lost 6 bases to trimming and J lost 4 bases, with 19 bases between them. The CDR3 runs 14 residues. The chain's CDR3 is CSVQGGFGGYEQYF. DNA of the CDR3: TGCAGCGTGCAAGGCGGTTTCGGGGGATACGAGCAGTACTTC.

The V call is TRBV2, the J call TRBJ2-5; 12 positions agree with TRBD2. This CDR3 is 15 amino acids long. V lost 1 base and J lost 4; bases outside the gene matches: 1. Germline V gives CDR1 SNHLY, CDR2 FYNNEI. The CDR3: CASSEEGLAGETQYF. CDR3 coding DNA: TGTGCCAGCAGTGAAGAGGGACTAGCGGGAGAGACCCAGTACTTC.

The CDR3 nucleotides are TGTGCCAGCAGCCAGGGGGGCCGTGGGAGGGCTGCCCGGCAGTTCTTC. Its protein product is CASSQGGRGRAARQFF. V and J are TRBV7-2 and TRBJ2-1; perhaps D is TRBD1 or TRBD2 (7 bases each). CDR1 is SGHTA and CDR2 is FQGNSA in the germline V gene. V shed 5 bases and J shed 12 bases, with 26 bases lying between them. This CDR3 contains 16 residues.